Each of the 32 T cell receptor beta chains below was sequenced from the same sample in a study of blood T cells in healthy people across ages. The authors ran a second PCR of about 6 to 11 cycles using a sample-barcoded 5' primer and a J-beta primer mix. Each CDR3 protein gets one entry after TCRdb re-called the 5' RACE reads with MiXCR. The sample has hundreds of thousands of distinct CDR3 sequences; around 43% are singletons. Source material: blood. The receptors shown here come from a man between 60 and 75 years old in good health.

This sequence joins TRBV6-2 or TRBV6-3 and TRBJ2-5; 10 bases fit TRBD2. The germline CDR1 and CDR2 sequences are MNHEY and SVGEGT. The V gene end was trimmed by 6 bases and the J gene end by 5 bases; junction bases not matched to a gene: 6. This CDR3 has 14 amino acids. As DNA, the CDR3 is TGTGCCAGCAGAGCGGGGGGGCGATTGGAGACCCAGTACTTC. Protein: CASRAGGRLETQYF.

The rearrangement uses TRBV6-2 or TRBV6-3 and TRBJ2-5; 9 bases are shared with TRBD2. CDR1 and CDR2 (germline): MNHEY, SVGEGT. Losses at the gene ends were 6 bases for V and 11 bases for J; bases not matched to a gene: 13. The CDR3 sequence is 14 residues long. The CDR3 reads CASSSRLADNEQYF. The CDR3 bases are TGTGCCAGCAGCTCACGACTAGCGGACAATGAGCAGTACTTC.

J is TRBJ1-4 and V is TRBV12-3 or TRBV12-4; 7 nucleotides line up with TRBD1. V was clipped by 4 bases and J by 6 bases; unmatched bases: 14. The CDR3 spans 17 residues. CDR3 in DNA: TGTGCCAGCAGTTCGACCACAGGGACAGTGGAGGATGAAAAACTGTTTTTT. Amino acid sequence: CASSSTTGTVEDEKLFF.

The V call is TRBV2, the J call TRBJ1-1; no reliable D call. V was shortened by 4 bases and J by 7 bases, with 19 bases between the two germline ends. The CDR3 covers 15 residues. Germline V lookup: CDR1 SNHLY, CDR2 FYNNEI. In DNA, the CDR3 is TGTGCCAGCAGTGGGGCTCCAGATCGGAGTAGTGAAGCTTTCTTT. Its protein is CASSGAPDRSSEAFF.

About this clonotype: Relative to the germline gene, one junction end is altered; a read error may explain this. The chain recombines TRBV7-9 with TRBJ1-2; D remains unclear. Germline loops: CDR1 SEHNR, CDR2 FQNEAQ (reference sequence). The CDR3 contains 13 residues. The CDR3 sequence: CANSTTGWDGYTF. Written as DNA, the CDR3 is TGTGCCAACAGCACAACCGGGTGGGATGGCTACACCTTC.

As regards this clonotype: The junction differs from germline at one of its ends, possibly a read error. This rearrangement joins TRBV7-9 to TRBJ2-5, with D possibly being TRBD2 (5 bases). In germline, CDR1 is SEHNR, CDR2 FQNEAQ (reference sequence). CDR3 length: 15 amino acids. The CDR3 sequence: CTSSHGSSGKETQYF. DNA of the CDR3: TGTACCAGCAGCCACGGAAGCTCGGGGAAAGAGACCCAGTACTTC.

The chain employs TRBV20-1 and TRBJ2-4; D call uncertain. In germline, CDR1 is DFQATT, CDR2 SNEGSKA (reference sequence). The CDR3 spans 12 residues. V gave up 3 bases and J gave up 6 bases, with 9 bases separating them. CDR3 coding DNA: TGCAGTGCTAGTCAAGGCGGAAACATTCAGTACTTC. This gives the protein CSASQGGNIQYF.

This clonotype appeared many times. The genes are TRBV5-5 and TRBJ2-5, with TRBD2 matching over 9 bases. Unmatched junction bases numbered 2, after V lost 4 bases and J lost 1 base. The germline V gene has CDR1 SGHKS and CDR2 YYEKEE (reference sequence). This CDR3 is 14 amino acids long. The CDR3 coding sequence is TGTGCCAGCAGCGCGACTAGCGGCCAAGAGACCCAGTACTTC. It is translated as CASSATSGQETQYF.

The CDR3 region is CASSLGLRRGPRRDEQFF. The CDR3 DNA reads TGTGCCAGCAGCTTAGGTCTCCGGCGGGGCCCACGAAGGGATGAGCAGTTCTTC. This chain connects TRBV11-2 to TRBJ2-1; possibly TRBD2 for D (6 bases). CDR1 and CDR2 from the germline V gene are SGHAT and FQNNGV. The CDR3 spans 18 residues. Trimming took 1 base from V and 8 from J, leaving 24 bases between them.

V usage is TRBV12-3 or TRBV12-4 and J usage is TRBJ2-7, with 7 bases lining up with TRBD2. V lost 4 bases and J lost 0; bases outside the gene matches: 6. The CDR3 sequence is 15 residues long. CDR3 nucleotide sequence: TGTGCCAGCAGTTCCGGGACTAAGAGCTCCTACGAGCAGTACTTC. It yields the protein CASSSGTKSSYEQYF.

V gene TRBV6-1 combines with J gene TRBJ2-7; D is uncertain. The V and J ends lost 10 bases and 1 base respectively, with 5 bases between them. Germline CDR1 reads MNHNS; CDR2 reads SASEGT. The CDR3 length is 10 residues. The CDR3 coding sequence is TGTGCCACCGCTTCCTACGAGCAGTACTTC. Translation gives CATASYEQYF.

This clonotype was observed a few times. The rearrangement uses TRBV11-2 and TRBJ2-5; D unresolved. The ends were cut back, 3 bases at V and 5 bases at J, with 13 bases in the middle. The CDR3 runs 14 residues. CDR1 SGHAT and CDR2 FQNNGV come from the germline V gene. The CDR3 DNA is TGTGCCAGCAGCTTCGCTCAGATCAGGGAGACCCAGTACTTC. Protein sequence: CASSFAQIRETQYF.

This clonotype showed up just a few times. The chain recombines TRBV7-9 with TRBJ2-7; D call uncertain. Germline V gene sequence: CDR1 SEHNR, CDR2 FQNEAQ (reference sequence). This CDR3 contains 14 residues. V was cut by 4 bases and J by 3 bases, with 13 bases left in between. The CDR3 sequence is CASSSSESYYEQYF. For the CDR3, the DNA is TGTGCCAGCAGCTCATCGGAAAGCTACTACGAGCAGTACTTC.

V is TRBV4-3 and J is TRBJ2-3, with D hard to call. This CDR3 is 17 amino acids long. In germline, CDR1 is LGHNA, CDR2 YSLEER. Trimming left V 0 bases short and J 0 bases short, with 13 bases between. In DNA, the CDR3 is TGCGCCAGCAGCCAAGACCCCCCCACCTCTAGCACAGATACGCAGTATTTT. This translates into CASSQDPPTSSTDTQYF.

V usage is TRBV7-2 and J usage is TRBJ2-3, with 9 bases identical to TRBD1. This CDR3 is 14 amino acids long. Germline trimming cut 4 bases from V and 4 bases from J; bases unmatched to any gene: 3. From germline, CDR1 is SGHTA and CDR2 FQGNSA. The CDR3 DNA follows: TGTGCCAGCAGCTCAGGGACAGGGCCAGATACGCAGTATTTT. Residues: CASSSGTGPDTQYF.

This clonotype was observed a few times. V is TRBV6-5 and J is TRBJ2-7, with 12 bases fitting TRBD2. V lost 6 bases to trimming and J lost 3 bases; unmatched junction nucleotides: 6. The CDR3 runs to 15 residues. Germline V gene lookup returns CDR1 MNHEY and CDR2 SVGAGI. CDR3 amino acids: CASRLGLAGNYEQYF. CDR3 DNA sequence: TGTGCCAGCAGACTGGGACTAGCGGGCAACTACGAGCAGTACTTC.

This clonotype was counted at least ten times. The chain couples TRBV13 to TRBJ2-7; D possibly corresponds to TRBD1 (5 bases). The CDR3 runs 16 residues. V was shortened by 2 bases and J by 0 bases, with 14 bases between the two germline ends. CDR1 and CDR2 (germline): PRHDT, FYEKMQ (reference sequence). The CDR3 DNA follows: TGTGCCAGCAGCTTAACCCCGGACATCTCCTCCTACGAGCAGTACTTC. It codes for CASSLTPDISSYEQYF.

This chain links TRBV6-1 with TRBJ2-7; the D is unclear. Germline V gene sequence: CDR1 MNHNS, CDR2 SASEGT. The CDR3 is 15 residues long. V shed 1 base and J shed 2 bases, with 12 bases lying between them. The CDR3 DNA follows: TGTGCCAGCAGTGAAGGGGATGTAGCAACCTACGAGCAGTACTTC. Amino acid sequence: CASSEGDVATYEQYF.

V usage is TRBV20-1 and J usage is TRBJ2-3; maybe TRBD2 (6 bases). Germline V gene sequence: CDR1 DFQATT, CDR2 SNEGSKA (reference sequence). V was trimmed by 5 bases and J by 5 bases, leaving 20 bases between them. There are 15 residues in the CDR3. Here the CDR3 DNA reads TGCAGTGCTTTCCGCCGGGACTCTGGGGGAGATACGCAGTATTTT. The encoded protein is CSAFRRDSGGDTQYF.

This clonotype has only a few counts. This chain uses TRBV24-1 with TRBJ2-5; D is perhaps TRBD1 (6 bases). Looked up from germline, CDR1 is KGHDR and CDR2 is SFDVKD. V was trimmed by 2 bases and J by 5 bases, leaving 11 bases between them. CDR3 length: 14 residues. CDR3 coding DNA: TGTGCCACCAGTGATTACAGGGTCGGGGAGACCCAGTACTTC. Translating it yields CATSDYRVGETQYF.

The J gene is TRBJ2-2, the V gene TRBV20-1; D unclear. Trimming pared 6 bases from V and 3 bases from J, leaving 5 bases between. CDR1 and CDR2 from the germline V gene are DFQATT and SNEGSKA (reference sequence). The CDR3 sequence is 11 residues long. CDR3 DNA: TGCAGTGCCTGGCACACCGGGGAGCTGTTTTTT. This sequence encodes CSAWHTGELFF.

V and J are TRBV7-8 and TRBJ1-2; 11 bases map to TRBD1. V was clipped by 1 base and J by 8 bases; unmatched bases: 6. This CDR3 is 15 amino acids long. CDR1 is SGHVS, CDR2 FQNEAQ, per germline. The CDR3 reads CASSLEDRGQRGYTF. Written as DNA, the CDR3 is TGTGCCAGCAGCTTAGAGGACAGGGGGCAGCGGGGCTACACCTTC.

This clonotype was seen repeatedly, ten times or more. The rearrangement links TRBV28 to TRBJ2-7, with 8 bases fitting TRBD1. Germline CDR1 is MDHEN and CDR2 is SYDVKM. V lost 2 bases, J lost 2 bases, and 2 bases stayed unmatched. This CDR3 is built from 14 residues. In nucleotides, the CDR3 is TGTGCCAGCAGTTTAAGGACAGGGACCTACGAGCAGTACTTC. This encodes CASSLRTGTYEQYF.

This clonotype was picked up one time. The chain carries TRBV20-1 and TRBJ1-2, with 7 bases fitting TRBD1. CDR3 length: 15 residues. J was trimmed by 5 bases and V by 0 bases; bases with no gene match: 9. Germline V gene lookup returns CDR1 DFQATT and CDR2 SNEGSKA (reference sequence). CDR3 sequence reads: CSARDLGQTLYGYTF. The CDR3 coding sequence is TGCAGTGCTAGAGACCTGGGACAGACTCTTTATGGCTACACCTTC.

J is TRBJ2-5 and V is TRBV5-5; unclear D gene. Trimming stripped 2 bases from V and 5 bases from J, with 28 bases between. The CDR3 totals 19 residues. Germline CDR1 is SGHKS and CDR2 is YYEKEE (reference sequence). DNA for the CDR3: TGTGCCAGCAGCTTTGCCCTTTTTCCCTCGATTTCTATGTGGGAGACCCAGTACTTC. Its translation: CASSFALFPSISMWETQYF.

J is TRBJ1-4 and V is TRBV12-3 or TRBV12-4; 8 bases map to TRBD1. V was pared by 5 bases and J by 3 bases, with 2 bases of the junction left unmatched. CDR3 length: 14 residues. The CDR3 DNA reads TGTGCCAGCAGTCGGACAGGGCCTAATGAAAAACTGTTTTTT. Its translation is CASSRTGPNEKLFF.

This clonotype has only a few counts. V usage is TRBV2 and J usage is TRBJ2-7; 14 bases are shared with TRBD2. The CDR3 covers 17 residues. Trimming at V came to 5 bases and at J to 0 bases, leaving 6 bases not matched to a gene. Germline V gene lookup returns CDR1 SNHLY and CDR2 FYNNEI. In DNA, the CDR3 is TGTGCCAGCAGTCGGACTAGCGGGGGGCTGAGCTCCTACGAGCAGTACTTC. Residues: CASSRTSGGLSSYEQYF.

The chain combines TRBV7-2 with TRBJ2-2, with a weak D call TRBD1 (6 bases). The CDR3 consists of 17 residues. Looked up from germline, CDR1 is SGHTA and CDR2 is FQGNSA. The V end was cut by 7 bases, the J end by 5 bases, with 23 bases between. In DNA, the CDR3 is TGTGCCAGCACCTGGCACCAGGACAGTTTCTCTACCGGGGAGCTGTTTTTT. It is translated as CASTWHQDSFSTGELFF.

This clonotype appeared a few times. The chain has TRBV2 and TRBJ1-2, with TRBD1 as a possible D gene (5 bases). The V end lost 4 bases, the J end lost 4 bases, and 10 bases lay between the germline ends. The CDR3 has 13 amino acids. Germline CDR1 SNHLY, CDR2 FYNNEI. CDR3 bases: TGTGCCAGCAGTGGGGGCGAACTCTATGGCTACACCTTC. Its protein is CASSGGELYGYTF.

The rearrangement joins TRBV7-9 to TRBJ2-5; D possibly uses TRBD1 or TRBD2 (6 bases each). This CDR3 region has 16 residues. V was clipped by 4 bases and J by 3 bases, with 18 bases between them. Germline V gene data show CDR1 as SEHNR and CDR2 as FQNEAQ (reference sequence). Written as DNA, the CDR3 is TGTGCCAGCAGCTGGGGGGCAGGGTCTCGAAAAGAGACCCAGTACTTC. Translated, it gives CASSWGAGSRKETQYF.

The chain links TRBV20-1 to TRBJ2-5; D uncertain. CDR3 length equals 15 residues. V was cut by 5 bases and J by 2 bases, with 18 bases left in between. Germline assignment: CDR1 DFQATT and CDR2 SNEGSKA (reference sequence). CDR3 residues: CSALKGLATQETQYF. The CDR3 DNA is TGCAGTGCTCTAAAGGGATTAGCTACTCAAGAGACCCAGTACTTC.

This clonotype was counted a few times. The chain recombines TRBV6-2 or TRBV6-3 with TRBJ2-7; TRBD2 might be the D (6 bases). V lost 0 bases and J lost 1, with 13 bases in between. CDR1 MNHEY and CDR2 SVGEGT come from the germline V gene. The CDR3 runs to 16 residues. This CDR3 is CASSYSRQGGSYEQYF. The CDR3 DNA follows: TGTGCCAGCAGTTACTCTCGGCAGGGAGGTTCCTACGAGCAGTACTTC.